Reported below is one T cell receptor beta chain. V lost 4 bases and J lost 4, with 12 bases in between. In germline, CDR1 is LNHDA, CDR2 SQIVND (reference sequence). The CDR3 runs to 14 residues. This sample was taken from a study of blood T cell repertoires in COVID-19. Participants were aged about 18 to 90 years, lived in over 20 US areas, and enrolled virtually. Repertoires were generated with immunoSEQ multiplex PCR, while TCRdb's copy carries only in-frame clones and drops some. Of a few hundred thousand clones listed, approximately 83% are singletons. This clonotype was obtained from a woman younger than 45 who had recovered from COVID-19. Sequences were obtained from PBMCs or T cells enriched from blood (not recorded which). This chain connects TRBV19 to TRBJ2-3, with D uncertain. The CDR3 sequence: CASSSRMGSDTQYF. CDR3 nucleotides: TGTGCCAGTAGTAGTCGTATGGGCTCAGATACGCAGTATTTT.